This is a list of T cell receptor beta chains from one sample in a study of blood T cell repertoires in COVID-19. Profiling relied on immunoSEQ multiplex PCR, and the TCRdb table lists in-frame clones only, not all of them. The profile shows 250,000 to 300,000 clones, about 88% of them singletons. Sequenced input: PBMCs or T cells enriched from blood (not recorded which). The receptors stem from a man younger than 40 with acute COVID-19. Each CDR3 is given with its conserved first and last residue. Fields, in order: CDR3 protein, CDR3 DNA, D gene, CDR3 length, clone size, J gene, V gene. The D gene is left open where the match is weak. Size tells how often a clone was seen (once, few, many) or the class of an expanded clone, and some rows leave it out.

cdr3_aa: CASSQGQGAAEAFF
cdr3_nt: TGTGCCAGCAGCCAAGGACAGGGGGCGGCTGAAGCTTTCTTT
d_call: TRBD1
cdr3_length: 14
clone_size: -
j_call: TRBJ1-1
v_call: TRBV3-1/TRBV3-2

cdr3_aa: CASSLEGQGYSPLHF
cdr3_nt: TGTGCCAGCAGCTTAGAGGGACAGGGGTATTCACCCCTCCACTTT
d_call: TRBD1
cdr3_length: 15
clone_size: -
j_call: TRBJ1-6
v_call: TRBV7-6

cdr3_aa: CASSLLFRQAQYF
cdr3_nt: TGTGCCAGCAGTTTATTATTCCGGCAGGCGCAGTATTTT
d_call: -
cdr3_length: 13
clone_size: -
j_call: TRBJ2-3
v_call: TRBV12-3/TRBV12-4

cdr3_aa: CASAKGETGELFF
cdr3_nt: TGTGCCAGCGCCAAAGGAGAGACCGGGGAGCTGTTTTTT
d_call: -
cdr3_length: 13
clone_size: -
j_call: TRBJ2-2
v_call: TRBV9

cdr3_aa: CASSELQATNEKLFF
cdr3_nt: TGTGCCAGCAGTGAGTTACAGGCAACTAATGAAAAACTGTTTTTT
d_call: -
cdr3_length: 15
clone_size: -
j_call: TRBJ1-4
v_call: TRBV2

cdr3_aa: CASSSEQGKAFF
cdr3_nt: TGTGCCAGTAGTTCTGAACAGGGGAAAGCTTTCTTT
d_call: TRBD1
cdr3_length: 12
clone_size: few
j_call: TRBJ1-1
v_call: TRBV19

cdr3_aa: CASSRTGNTGELFF
cdr3_nt: TGTGCCAGCAGCCGGACAGGGAACACCGGGGAGCTGTTTTTT
d_call: TRBD1
cdr3_length: 14
clone_size: -
j_call: TRBJ2-2
v_call: TRBV5-8

cdr3_aa: CASSLVGQGAPEAFF
cdr3_nt: TGTGCCAGCAGCTTGGTCGGACAGGGGGCCCCTGAAGCTTTCTTT
d_call: TRBD1
cdr3_length: 15
clone_size: -
j_call: TRBJ1-1
v_call: TRBV5-6

cdr3_aa: CSAGRGNEQFF
cdr3_nt: TGCAGTGCTGGTCGAGGTAATGAGCAGTTCTTC
d_call: -
cdr3_length: 11
clone_size: -
j_call: TRBJ2-1
v_call: TRBV20-1

cdr3_aa: CASSFRAGGSTDTQYF
cdr3_nt: TGTGCCAGCAGCTTTAGAGCGGGAGGGAGCACAGATACGCAGTATTTT
d_call: TRBD2
cdr3_length: 16
clone_size: -
j_call: TRBJ2-3
v_call: TRBV7-3

cdr3_aa: CASSARTEAFF
cdr3_nt: TGTGCCAGCAGCGCGCGGACTGAAGCTTTCTTT
d_call: -
cdr3_length: 11
clone_size: -
j_call: TRBJ1-1
v_call: TRBV11-3

cdr3_aa: CASSLIGSTEAFF
cdr3_nt: TGTGCCAGCAGTTTAATCGGGAGCACTGAAGCTTTCTTT
d_call: -
cdr3_length: 13
clone_size: -
j_call: TRBJ1-1
v_call: TRBV12-3/TRBV12-4

cdr3_aa: CASKGMASTDTQYF
cdr3_nt: TGTGCCAGCAAGGGGATGGCAAGCACAGATACGCAGTATTTT
d_call: -
cdr3_length: 14
clone_size: many
j_call: TRBJ2-3
v_call: TRBV6-4

cdr3_aa: CASSKTGGDGYTF
cdr3_nt: TGTGCCAGCAGCAAAACGGGAGGGGACGGCTACACCTTC
d_call: -
cdr3_length: 13
clone_size: -
j_call: TRBJ1-2
v_call: TRBV3-1/TRBV3-2

cdr3_aa: CASSLTGGRLDGELFF
cdr3_nt: TGTGCCAGCAGTCTGACAGGGGGCCGCCTGGACGGGGAGCTGTTTTTT
d_call: TRBD1
cdr3_length: 16
clone_size: -
j_call: TRBJ2-2
v_call: TRBV27

cdr3_aa: CATSDTRGNQPQHF
cdr3_nt: TGTGCCACCAGTGATACCCGCGGGAATCAGCCCCAGCATTTT
d_call: -
cdr3_length: 14
clone_size: -
j_call: TRBJ1-5
v_call: TRBV24-1

cdr3_aa: CASSPGGDEQFF
cdr3_nt: TGTGCCAGCAGCCCGGGGGGGGATGAGCAGTTCTTC
d_call: TRBD2
cdr3_length: 12
clone_size: -
j_call: TRBJ2-1
v_call: TRBV12-3/TRBV12-4

cdr3_aa: CASSSGGTPGFGNEQFF
cdr3_nt: TGTGCCAGCAGTTCCGGGGGGACTCCAGGATTCGGAAATGAGCAGTTCTTC
d_call: TRBD2
cdr3_length: 17
clone_size: -
j_call: TRBJ2-1
v_call: TRBV28

cdr3_aa: CASSPGGVIGTGLGQPQHF
cdr3_nt: TGTGCCAGTAGCCCCGGGGGGGTTATCGGGACAGGGTTAGGTCAGCCCCAGCATTTT
d_call: TRBD1
cdr3_length: 19
clone_size: -
j_call: TRBJ1-5
v_call: TRBV19

cdr3_aa: CASSPRDGLPQETQYF
cdr3_nt: TGTGCCAGTAGCCCCCGGGACGGACTACCCCAAGAGACCCAGTACTTC
d_call: -
cdr3_length: 16
clone_size: -
j_call: TRBJ2-5
v_call: TRBV19

cdr3_aa: CASSPWTSGGNEQFF
cdr3_nt: TGTGCCAGCAGCCCCTGGACTAGCGGGGGGAATGAGCAGTTCTTC
d_call: TRBD2
cdr3_length: 15
clone_size: -
j_call: TRBJ2-1
v_call: TRBV3-1/TRBV3-2

cdr3_aa: CSVNVESWNTEAFF
cdr3_nt: TGCAGCGTTAACGTCGAGAGTTGGAACACTGAAGCTTTCTTT
d_call: -
cdr3_length: 14
clone_size: -
j_call: TRBJ1-1
v_call: TRBV29-1